These 18 T cell receptor beta chains came from one sample sequenced in a study of naive and memory T cell subsets. Antigens of these TCRs are unknown. General study results and limits: Especially in CD8 cells, naive repertoires contained a few larger clonotypes, possibly CD45RA-re-expressing memory cells.

An equimolar mix of two oligonucleotides served as the beta constant-region primer for TRBC1 and TRBC2. The ligated cDNA underwent four PCR rounds using SP2 and nested alpha and beta constant-region primers. Via MiXCR, TCRdb re-called the UMI-ligation and nested PCR reads, giving one row per CDR3 protein. The data contain over 110,000 distinct CDR3 sequences, approximately 20% of them seen just once; the ten biggest clones take up 0.5% to 0.75%. The specimen sequenced was naive CD8+ T cells from blood. Source of these receptors: a human donor in good health.

V is TRBV7-9 and J is TRBJ2-5; no definite D call. V shed 1 base and J shed 1 base, with 13 bases lying between them. CDR3 length: 16 amino acids. In germline, CDR1 is SEHNR, CDR2 FQNEAQ (reference sequence). In DNA, the CDR3 is TGTGCCAGCAGCTTAGGCTATTCATATTCCCAAGAGACCCAGTACTTC. It yields the protein CASSLGYSYSQETQYF.

The chain combines TRBV7-6 with TRBJ2-1; unclear D gene. The germline CDR1 and CDR2 sequences are SGHVS and FNYEAQ. The V gene lost 1 base and the J gene lost 0 bases, with 13 bases spanning the gap. The CDR3 is 17 amino acids. CDR3 in amino acids: CASSLVAHRSSYNEQFF. CDR3 sequence (DNA): TGTGCCAGCAGCTTAGTTGCGCACCGAAGCTCCTACAATGAGCAGTTCTTC.

This clonotype was seen only a few times. V and J are TRBV27 and TRBJ1-6; 11 nucleotides line up with TRBD1. The V gene end was trimmed by 3 bases and the J gene end by 9 bases; junction bases not matched to a gene: 1. The germline gives CDR1 MNHEY, CDR2 SMNVEV (reference sequence). The CDR3 contains 14 residues. For the CDR3, the DNA is TGTGCCAGCAGTTTTGGGACAGGGGGTTCACCCCTCCACTTT. It yields the protein CASSFGTGGSPLHF.

This clonotype has more than one count but fewer than ten. V usage is TRBV28 and J usage is TRBJ2-7, with 14 bases identical to TRBD2. CDR3 length: 19 residues. Trimming at V came to 4 bases and at J to 7 bases, leaving 18 bases not matched to a gene. The V gene's germline CDR1 is MDHEN and CDR2 SYDVKM. This CDR3 is CASSSYPGGTSGSGPEQYF. CDR3 coding DNA: TGTGCCAGCAGTTCCTATCCCGGAGGGACTAGCGGGAGTGGACCTGAGCAGTACTTC.

This clonotype was observed a few times. V gene TRBV7-2 combines with J gene TRBJ2-7, with a weak D call TRBD1 (6 bases). The CDR3 contains 16 residues. With 4 bases removed from V and 2 bases from J, the gap between germline ends came to 18 bases. The germline V gene has CDR1 SGHTA and CDR2 FQGNSA. CDR3 sequence (DNA): TGTGCCAGCAGCTCCACTACAGGGCATGGGGCCTACGAGCAGTACTTC. This gives the protein CASSSTTGHGAYEQYF.

The gene calls are TRBV29-1 and TRBJ2-7, with a tentative D call TRBD2 (7 bases). Germline CDR1 reads SQVTM; CDR2 reads ANQGSEA. The CDR3 totals 13 residues. V gave up 6 bases and J gave up 6 bases, with 18 bases separating them. This CDR3 is CSVTGAGAGEQYF. CDR3 nucleotides: TGCAGCGTCACCGGCGCGGGGGCGGGCGAGCAGTACTTC.

This chain connects TRBV27 to TRBJ2-5; the D is unclear. The germline gives CDR1 MNHEY, CDR2 SMNVEV (reference sequence). The ends were cut back, 3 bases at V and 9 bases at J, with 8 bases in the middle. This CDR3 is built from 11 residues. The CDR3 bases are TGTGCCAGCAGTTTGGACGGCTCCCAGTACTTC. It yields the protein CASSLDGSQYF.

The chain couples TRBV6-5 to TRBJ2-1, with TRBD2 identical over 14 bases. From germline, CDR1 is MNHEY and CDR2 SVGAGI. The CDR3 extends over 18 amino acids. The J segment lost 3 bases and the V segment lost 1 base, leaving 5 bases of the junction unmatched. Here the CDR3 DNA reads TGTGCCAGCAGTTACTGGGCGGGACTAGCGGGAGACTACAATGAGCAGTTCTTC. Encoded protein: CASSYWAGLAGDYNEQFF.

In its sample, this clonotype was seen once. A read error may account for a junction end that differs from germline. This chain links TRBV27 with TRBJ2-7; 7 bases match TRBD1. The CDR3 covers 12 residues. The germline gives CDR1 MNHEY, CDR2 SMNVEV (reference sequence). CDR3 in amino acids: CAGSLTGAEQYF. The CDR3 DNA is TGTGCCGGCAGTTTAACAGGGGCCGAGCAGTACTTC.

The sample holds a few counts of this clonotype. The chain combines TRBV20-1 with TRBJ1-5; the D is unclear. This CDR3 contains 13 residues. V was cut by 0 bases and J by 1 base, with 4 bases left in between. From germline, CDR1 is DFQATT and CDR2 SNEGSKA (reference sequence). The CDR3 reads CSARDLSNQPQHF. In DNA, the CDR3 is TGCAGTGCTAGAGATTTGAGCAATCAGCCCCAGCATTTT.

This clonotype has only a few counts. V usage is TRBV27 and J usage is TRBJ2-1; 10 nucleotides agree with TRBD1. Germline trimming cut 2 bases from V and 9 bases from J; bases unmatched to any gene: 7. In germline, CDR1 is MNHEY, CDR2 SMNVEV (reference sequence). The length of the CDR3 is 15 residues. For the CDR3, the DNA is TGTGCCAGCAGTTTAGAGGGACAGGGGAACGGTGAGCAGTTCTTC. This translates into CASSLEGQGNGEQFF.

This chain links TRBV5-6 with TRBJ2-1, with D perhaps TRBD2 (5 bases). V gave up 4 bases and J gave up 2 bases, with 16 bases separating them. This CDR3 comprises 16 residues. In germline, CDR1 is SGHDT, CDR2 YYEEEE. The CDR3 DNA reads as TGTGCCAGCAGCCCAAGCCCGGACTGGACCTACAATGAGCAGTTCTTC. Protein product: CASSPSPDWTYNEQFF.

This clonotype was found a few times. V gene TRBV29-1 combines with J gene TRBJ2-3; 9 bases are shared with TRBD2. Germline V CDR1 and CDR2: SQVTM, ANQGSEA. CDR3 length: 15 residues. Trimming took 4 bases from V and 1 from J; bases not matched to a gene: 6. CDR3 residues: CSVAGTSWGTDTQYF. The CDR3 DNA reads TGCAGCGTTGCCGGGACTAGCTGGGGCACAGATACGCAGTATTTT.

This clonotype has just a few counts. The V and J genes are TRBV7-9 and TRBJ2-1, with D possibly TRBD2 on 7 matching bases. Germline CDR1 is SEHNR and CDR2 is FQNEAQ (reference sequence). There are 14 residues in the CDR3. V was shortened by 8 bases and J by 8 bases, with 19 bases between the two germline ends. The CDR3: CASLPEGGWYEQFF. The DNA for the CDR3 is TGTGCCAGCCTACCTGAGGGGGGGTGGTATGAGCAGTTCTTC.

This clonotype has more than one count but fewer than ten. V gene TRBV27 combines with J gene TRBJ2-7, with D hard to call. The CDR3 spans 15 residues. Per the germline V gene, CDR1 is MNHEY and CDR2 is SMNVEV (reference sequence). Between the trimmed V and J ends, which lost 4 bases and 2 bases, there was a span of 15 bases. CDR3 nucleotide sequence: TGTGCCAGCAGTTCCCACCGTGGCAGGACCTACGAGCAGTACTTC. Translating gives CASSSHRGRTYEQYF.

This clonotype came up many times. The rearrangement joins TRBV11-3 to TRBJ2-1, with TRBD1 matching over 9 bases. The V segment lost 2 bases and the J segment 8 bases; nucleotides outside the gene matches: 7. The CDR3 extends over 15 amino acids. Germline CDR1 is SGHNT and CDR2 is YENEEA. CDR3 loop: CASSLRTGVVDEQFF. The CDR3 nucleotides read TGTGCCAGCAGCTTAAGGACAGGGGTGGTAGATGAGCAGTTCTTC.

This clonotype was counted between two and nine times. V is TRBV30 and J is TRBJ2-7; D is unclear. This CDR3 spans 12 amino acids. Germline loops: CDR1 GTSNPN, CDR2 SVGIG (reference sequence). V lost 0 bases to trimming and J lost 6 bases, with 9 bases between them. CDR3 DNA sequence: TGTGCCTGGAGTGTTATGGAGAGCGAGCAGTACTTC. It translates to CAWSVMESEQYF.

The CDR3 region has the DNA TGTGCCAGCAGCCAAGGGCCCGGGAAGGGGTCTTACAATGAGCAGTTCTTC. Its translation: CASSQGPGKGSYNEQFF. The gene calls are TRBV3-1 and TRBJ2-1; either TRBD1 or TRBD2 may supply D (5 bases each). The V and J ends lost 1 base and 4 bases respectively, with 17 bases between them. The CDR3 has 17 amino acids. The germline gives CDR1 LGHDT, CDR2 YNNKEL (reference sequence).